This T cell receptor beta chain was retrieved from a study of control samples from healthy donors and cancer patients. This CDR3 contains 12 residues. J gave up 12 bases and V 5 bases, and 6 bases lay outside the gene matches. Germline V gene sequence: CDR1 SNHLY, CDR2 FYNNEI. Using immunoSEQ multiplex PCR, the repertoire was profiled, and TCRdb retains in-frame clones only, with some absent. The sample records 120,000 or so clones, about 92% being singletons. The rearrangement joins TRBV2 to TRBJ2-1; 8 bases are a match to TRBD1. The sequenced sample consisted of PBMCs. The TCR sequence derives from a man between 50 and 59 years old with head and neck cancer. In DNA, the CDR3 is TGTGCCAGCAGTCCACAGGGGGGACGGCAGTTCTTC. Protein sequence: CASSPQGGRQFF.